This T cell receptor beta chain was retrieved from a study of blood T cell repertoires in COVID-19. On the study more broadly: Researchers got acute and convalescent COVID-19 samples from the United States, Italy and Spain. T cells, B-cell-depleted T cells, or PBMCs supplied cDNA or gDNA.

Profiling relied on immunoSEQ multiplex PCR, and the TCRdb table lists in-frame clones only, not all of them. The sample lists about 170,000 clones; 92% were seen once. V was clipped by 6 bases and J by 5 bases; unmatched bases: 13. This CDR3 has 16 residues. Germline lookup yields CDR1 MDHEN and CDR2 SYDVKM. This sequence joins TRBV28 and TRBJ1-2; 9 nucleotides agree with TRBD1. The sample comprised peripheral blood. The receptor was isolated from a man younger than 40 with COVID-19, enrolled during active disease. CDR3 sequence (DNA): TGTGCCAGCAGCTTCCCGCCGGGACAGGGTAGATATGGCTACACCTTC. This gives the protein CASSFPPGQGRYGYTF.